Presented here are 29 T cell receptor beta chains from one specimen sequenced in a study of T cells in Graves' hyperthyroidism and ophthalmopathy. TCR beta CDR3 regions were amplified from RNA. Initially, a first-round RT-PCR of the TCR CDR3 employed the HTBI primer set. TCRdb passed the multiplex PCR reads through MiXCR, listing each CDR3 protein once. The sample holds 490,000 or so distinct CDR3 sequences, 20% seen once. The sequencing input was blood. Receptors were obtained from a man aged 35 to 55 with Graves' ophthalmopathy.

The sample holds a few counts of this clonotype. The chain couples TRBV28 to TRBJ2-1; 11 bases are shared with TRBD2. Germline values: CDR1 MDHEN, CDR2 SYDVKM. With V trimmed by 7 bases and J by 7 bases, 6 bases remained unmatched. This CDR3 comprises 14 residues. As DNA, the CDR3 is TGTGCCAGCATTTCTAGCGGGAGGAGGAATGAGCAGTTCTTC. The encoded protein is CASISSGRRNEQFF. Combining the CDR3 with reference TRBV28 and TRBJ2-1 gives the whole variable domain DVKVTQSSRYLVKRTGEKVFLECVQDMDHENMFWYRQDPGLGLRLIYFSYDVKMKEKGDIPEGYSVSREKKERFSLILESASTNQTSMYLCASISSGRRNEQFFGPGTRLTVL.

This chain links TRBV7-2 with TRBJ2-5, with D tentatively TRBD2 (5 bases). Germline V gives CDR1 SGHTA, CDR2 FQGNSA. The CDR3 has 15 residues. V was pared by 1 base and J by 4 bases, with 13 bases between. CDR3 loop: CASSLDRGDGETQYF. Written as DNA, the CDR3 is TGTGCCAGCAGCTTAGATCGGGGAGATGGAGAGACCCAGTACTTC.

V gene TRBV20-1 combines with J gene TRBJ2-3, with TRBD2 matching over 13 bases. The CDR3 spans 16 residues. V shed 0 bases, J shed 6 bases, and the junction held 6 bases outside the gene matches. CDR1 and CDR2 from the germline V gene are DFQATT and SNEGSKA (reference sequence). CDR3 residues: CSARDLTSGRSDTQYF. DNA of the CDR3: TGCAGTGCTAGAGATTTGACTAGCGGGAGGTCGGATACGCAGTATTTT.

This clonotype was found a few times. V gene TRBV30 combines with J gene TRBJ1-6; D remains ambiguous. The V end was cut by 5 bases, the J end by 7 bases, with 15 bases between. The CDR3 consists of 14 residues. Looked up from germline, CDR1 is GTSNPN and CDR2 is SVGIG (reference sequence). CDR3 bases: TGTGCCTGGGGTTCCTTAGGGTCGAATTCACCCCTCCACTTT. It codes for CAWGSLGSNSPLHF.

The CDR3 region has the DNA TGTGCCAGCAGTTTAATGCCATCAACTAATGAAAAACTGTTTTTT. Amino acid sequence: CASSLMPSTNEKLFF. The chain joins TRBV12-3 or TRBV12-4 to TRBJ1-4; D is ambiguous. Trimming left V 2 bases short and J 0 bases short, with 7 bases between. This CDR3 has 15 residues.

This clonotype has only a few counts. The CDR3 DNA reads TGTGCCAGCAGCTCTGTTTTACTACCCGGATTGGGGACCGGGGAGCTGTTTTTT. The encoded protein is CASSSVLLPGLGTGELFF. V gene TRBV7-2 combines with J gene TRBJ2-2; D unresolved. Trimming left V 4 bases short and J 5 bases short, with 23 bases between. Germline V lookup: CDR1 SGHTA, CDR2 FQGNSA. The CDR3 has 18 residues.

At least ten counts were recorded for this clonotype. The chain uses TRBV18 and TRBJ1-5, with no clear D. Per germline, CDR1 KGHSH and CDR2 LQKENI. The CDR3 is 15 residues long. Trimming shortened V by 4 bases and J by 0 bases, and 10 bases separated the two germline ends. CDR3 bases: TGTGCCAGCTCACTCCAGCACGATAGCAATCAGCCCCAGCATTTT. Translated: CASSLQHDSNQPQHF.

This chain links TRBV29-1 with TRBJ1-1; D is unresolved. The germline V gene has CDR1 SQVTM and CDR2 ANQGSEA. This CDR3 has 10 amino acids. The germline V and J ends were trimmed by 7 bases and 11 bases, with 14 bases remaining between them. The CDR3 reads CSDLTQRAFF. The CDR3 DNA reads TGCAGCGACCTGACGCAGCGGGCTTTCTTT.

This clonotype was counted many times. The chain carries TRBV30 and TRBJ2-7; 7 nucleotides match TRBD2. Germline V gene lookup returns CDR1 GTSNPN and CDR2 SVGIG (reference sequence). The J segment lost 3 bases and the V segment lost 7 bases, leaving 6 bases of the junction unmatched. The CDR3 loop spans 12 amino acids. Written as DNA, the CDR3 is TGTGCCTACCAGGGAGGGTACTACGAGCAGTACTTC. It is translated as CAYQGGYYEQYF. Using reference TRBV30 and TRBJ2-7 for the parts outside the CDR3, the full variable domain is SQTIHQWPATLVQPVGSPLSLECTVEGTSNPNLYWYRQAAGRGLQLLFYSVGIGQISSEVPQNLSASRPQDRQFILSSKKLLLSDSGFYLCAYQGGYYEQYFGPGTRLTVT.

This clonotype was counted many times. The rearrangement uses TRBV28 and TRBJ1-5, with 7 bases matching TRBD1. V trimming: 4 bases; J trimming: 5 bases; junction bases outside the gene matches: 8. This CDR3 comprises 15 residues. Germline V CDR1 and CDR2: MDHEN, SYDVKM. This CDR3 is CASSSRQGGYQPQHF. CDR3 sequence (DNA): TGTGCCAGCAGTTCTCGACAGGGAGGTTATCAGCCCCAGCATTTT.

The chain carries TRBV19 and TRBJ2-1; weak D call: TRBD1 (6 bases). Germline CDR1 is LNHDA and CDR2 is SQIVND (reference sequence). V was clipped by 3 bases and J by 6 bases, with 15 bases between them. The CDR3 loop spans 15 amino acids. The CDR3 sequence: CASSIAGGALNEQFF. The CDR3 coding sequence is TGTGCCAGTAGTATCGCTGGGGGCGCCCTCAATGAGCAGTTCTTC.

This clonotype was found many times. CDR3 bases: TGTGCCAGCAGTTTCAGGGATTCCCCCCAGTACTTC. Protein product: CASSFRDSPQYF. The chain is built from TRBV28 and TRBJ2-5, with a weak D call TRBD1 (5 bases). Germline V CDR1 and CDR2: MDHEN, SYDVKM. This CDR3 comprises 12 residues. V was cut by 3 bases and J by 9 bases, with 11 bases left in between.

This chain joins TRBV10-3 and TRBJ1-2; D unclear. Germline CDR1 ENHRY, CDR2 SYGVKD. Trimming left V 3 bases short and J 5 bases short, with 7 bases between. This CDR3 has 12 residues. The CDR3 DNA is TGTGCCATCAGTGAAGGCAGGTATGGCTACACCTTC. Its protein is CAISEGRYGYTF.

A few counts support this clonotype. V is TRBV9 and J is TRBJ2-2; D remains unclear. Germline CDR1 is SGDLS and CDR2 is YYNGEE. The length of the CDR3 is 14 residues. V was pared by 2 bases and J by 1 base, with 6 bases between. CDR3 in amino acids: CASSVWENTGELFF. The DNA for the CDR3 is TGTGCCAGCAGCGTTTGGGAGAACACCGGGGAGCTGTTTTTT. The full variable domain, its missing parts supplied by reference TRBV9 and TRBJ2-2, is DSGVTQTPKHLITATGQRVTLRCSPRSGDLSVYWYQQSLDQGLQFLIQYYNGEERAKGNILERFSAQQFPDLHSELNLSSLELGDSALYFCASSVWENTGELFFGEGSRLTVL.

This clonotype was seen a handful of times. This rearrangement joins TRBV6-1 to TRBJ2-3; D is unresolved. The V end lost 6 bases, the J end lost 4 bases, and 8 bases lay between the germline ends. Germline lookup yields CDR1 MNHNS and CDR2 SASEGT. The CDR3 covers 12 residues. The CDR3 protein is CASRSQADTQYF. CDR3 bases: TGTGCCAGCAGATCACAAGCAGATACGCAGTATTTT.

This clonotype was counted a few times. The V and J genes are TRBV18 and TRBJ2-7; TRBD1 is a possible D gene (5 bases). Germline V gene sequence: CDR1 KGHSH, CDR2 LQKENI. V lost 5 bases and J 4 bases, leaving 12 bases between the germline ends. The CDR3 spans 13 residues. CDR3 nucleotide sequence: TGTGCCAGCTCAGGGGCTGACGGATACGAGCAGTACTTC. Its translation is CASSGADGYEQYF.

At least ten counts were recorded for this clonotype. The chain joins TRBV30 to TRBJ1-1; D remains ambiguous. The germline gives CDR1 GTSNPN, CDR2 SVGIG (reference sequence). This CDR3 spans 11 amino acids. Trimming removed 4 bases at V and 5 bases at J, with 8 bases between. CDR3 loop: CAWTTGTEAFF. The CDR3 DNA reads TGTGCCTGGACAACGGGAACTGAAGCTTTCTTT.

In this sample, this clonotype turned up a few times. V gene TRBV10-3 combines with J gene TRBJ2-3, with TRBD1 as a possible D gene (5 bases). This CDR3 comprises 13 residues. V was cut by 11 bases and J by 5 bases, with 17 bases left in between. Germline lookup yields CDR1 ENHRY and CDR2 SYGVKD. CDR3 amino acids: CASRLGVGDTQYF. The CDR3 region has the DNA TGTGCCTCTCGGCTAGGGGTTGGAGATACGCAGTATTTT.

There are many counts of this clonotype. The rearrangement links TRBV20-1 to TRBJ1-2; D remains unclear. The CDR3 contains 16 residues. With 0 bases removed from V and 0 bases from J, the gap between germline ends came to 14 bases. CDR1 is DFQATT and CDR2 is SNEGSKA in the germline V gene (reference sequence). The CDR3 nucleotides read TGCAGTGCTAGAGATGTAGCGGAAGCAGCTAACTATGGCTACACCTTC. Residues: CSARDVAEAANYGYTF.

This clonotype was picked up a small number of times. The chain carries TRBV6-1 and TRBJ2-6; TRBD1 is a possible D gene (5 bases). This CDR3 region has 15 residues. Per the germline V gene, CDR1 is MNHNS and CDR2 is SASEGT. V shed 6 bases and J shed 0 bases, with 9 bases lying between them. The CDR3 sequence: CASRSQASGANVLTF. DNA of the CDR3: TGTGCCAGCAGATCACAGGCCTCTGGGGCCAACGTCCTGACTTTC.

This clonotype was counted ten times or more. V gene TRBV11-2 combines with J gene TRBJ2-5; the match to TRBD2 covers 8 bases. This CDR3 has 14 residues. J was trimmed by 4 bases and V by 5 bases; bases with no gene match: 6. Germline-derived CDR1 and CDR2 are SGHAT and FQNNGV. For the CDR3, the DNA is TGTGCCAGCAGCCCAGGACTAGCCCGAGAGACCCAGTACTTC. The encoded protein is CASSPGLARETQYF. The entire variable domain, with the rest obtained from reference TRBV11-2 and TRBJ2-5, is as follows: EAGVAQSPRYKIIEKRQSVAFWCNPISGHATLYWYQQILGQGPKLLIQFQNNGVVDDSQLPKDRFSAERLKGVDSTLKIQPAKLEDSAVYLCASSPGLARETQYFGPGTRLLVL.

This clonotype was observed many times. This chain links TRBV28 with TRBJ2-1; D is uncertain. The germline gives CDR1 MDHEN, CDR2 SYDVKM. The CDR3 runs to 14 residues. Between the trimmed V and J ends, which lost 4 bases and 8 bases, there was a span of 15 bases. The CDR3 loop is CASSSWRGRDEQFF. The DNA for the CDR3 is TGTGCCAGCAGTTCATGGAGAGGACGGGATGAGCAGTTCTTC.

This clonotype was seen ten or more times. The V and J genes are TRBV11-3 and TRBJ2-3; TRBD1 or TRBD2 may be the D gene (5 bases each). Germline lookup yields CDR1 SGHNT and CDR2 YENEEA. CDR3 length: 14 amino acids. The ends were cut back, 5 bases at V and 0 bases at J, with 9 bases in the middle. The DNA of the CDR3 is TGTGCCAGCAGCCACGGGGCCAGCACAGATACGCAGTATTTT. Translated: CASSHGASTDTQYF.

V usage is TRBV20-1 and J usage is TRBJ2-7, with 7 bases aligning to TRBD2. CDR3 length: 13 amino acids. J gave up 1 base and V 5 bases, and 5 bases lay outside the gene matches. Germline V gene lookup returns CDR1 DFQATT and CDR2 SNEGSKA (reference sequence). The CDR3, as DNA: TGCAGTGCTTATAGCGGGCCGTCCTACGAGCAGTACTTC. Residues: CSAYSGPSYEQYF.

Ten or more counts support this clonotype. The rearrangement links TRBV28 to TRBJ1-1, with D unresolved. The germline V gene has CDR1 MDHEN and CDR2 SYDVKM. Trimming left V 9 bases short and J 4 bases short, with 18 bases between. CDR3 length equals 14 residues. The CDR3 bases are TGTGCCAGTACCTCGACCGTTTGGGGCACTGAAGCTTTCTTT. Protein: CASTSTVWGTEAFF.

This clonotype was seen repeatedly, ten times or more. The chain uses TRBV6-1 and TRBJ2-7; TRBD2 agrees at 10 bases. Germline V gene sequence: CDR1 MNHNS, CDR2 SASEGT. The length of the CDR3 is 18 residues. The V gene end was trimmed by 2 bases and the J gene end by 6 bases; junction bases not matched to a gene: 16. The CDR3, as DNA: TGTGCCAGCAGTGAAACCTCGGGGCTAGCGGGGGTTTTCTCCGAGCAGTACTTC. Translating gives CASSETSGLAGVFSEQYF.

The chain has TRBV12-3 or TRBV12-4 and TRBJ1-4; D is unresolved. This CDR3 is 14 amino acids long. Trimming cost V 0 bases and J 8 bases, with 10 bases left between them. This CDR3 reads CASSLAAAGEKLFF. The CDR3, as DNA: TGTGCCAGCAGTTTAGCGGCGGCGGGAGAAAAACTGTTTTTT.

The table lists this clonotype with a few counts. V and J are TRBV28 and TRBJ2-5, with TRBD2 identical over 7 bases. The germline V gene has CDR1 MDHEN and CDR2 SYDVKM. This CDR3 region has 13 residues. Trimming cost V 9 bases and J 3 bases; bases outside gene matches: 7. The CDR3 is CASSSGGKETQYF. The CDR3 DNA reads TGTGCCAGTTCTAGCGGAGGAAAAGAGACCCAGTACTTC.

The CDR3 sequence is CASSFTTGPNQPQHF. In nucleotides, the CDR3 is TGCGCCAGCAGCTTTACGACAGGGCCTAATCAGCCCCAGCATTTT. The V and J genes are TRBV5-1 and TRBJ1-5; 7 bases fit TRBD1. With 2 bases clipped from V and 4 bases from J, the junction kept 6 bases outside the gene matches. Germline V lookup: CDR1 SGHRS, CDR2 YFSETQ. This CDR3 is built from 15 residues.